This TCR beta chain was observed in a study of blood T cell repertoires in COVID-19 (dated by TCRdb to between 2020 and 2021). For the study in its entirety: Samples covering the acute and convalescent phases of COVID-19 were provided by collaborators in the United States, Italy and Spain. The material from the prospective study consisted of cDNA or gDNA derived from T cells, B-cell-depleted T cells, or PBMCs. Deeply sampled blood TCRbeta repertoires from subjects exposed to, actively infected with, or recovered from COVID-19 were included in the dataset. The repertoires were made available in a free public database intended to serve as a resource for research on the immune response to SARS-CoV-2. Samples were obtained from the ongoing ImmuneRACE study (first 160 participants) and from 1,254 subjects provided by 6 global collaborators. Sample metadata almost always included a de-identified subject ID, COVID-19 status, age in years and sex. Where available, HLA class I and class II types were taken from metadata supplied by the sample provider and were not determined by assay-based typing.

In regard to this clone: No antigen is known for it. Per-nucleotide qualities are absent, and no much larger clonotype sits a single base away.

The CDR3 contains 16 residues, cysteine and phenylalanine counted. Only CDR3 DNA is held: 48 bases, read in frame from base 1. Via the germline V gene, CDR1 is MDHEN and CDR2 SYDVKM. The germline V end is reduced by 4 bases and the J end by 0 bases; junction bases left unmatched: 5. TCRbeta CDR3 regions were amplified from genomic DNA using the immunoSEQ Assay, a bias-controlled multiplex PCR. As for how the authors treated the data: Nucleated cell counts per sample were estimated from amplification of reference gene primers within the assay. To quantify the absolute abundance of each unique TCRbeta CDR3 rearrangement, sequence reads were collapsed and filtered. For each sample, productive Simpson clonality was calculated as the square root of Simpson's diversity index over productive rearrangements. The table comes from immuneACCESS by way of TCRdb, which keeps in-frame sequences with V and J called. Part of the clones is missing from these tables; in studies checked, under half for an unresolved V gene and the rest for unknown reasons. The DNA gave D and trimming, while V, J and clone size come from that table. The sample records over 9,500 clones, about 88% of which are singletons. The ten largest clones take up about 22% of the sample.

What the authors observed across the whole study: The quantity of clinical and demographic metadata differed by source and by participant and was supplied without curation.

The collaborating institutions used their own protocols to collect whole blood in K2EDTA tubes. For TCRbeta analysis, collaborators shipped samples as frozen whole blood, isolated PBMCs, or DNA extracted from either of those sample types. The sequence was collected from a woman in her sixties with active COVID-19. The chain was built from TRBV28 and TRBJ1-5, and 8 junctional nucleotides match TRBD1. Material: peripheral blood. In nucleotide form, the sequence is TGTGCCAGCAGTTCGGGACAGGCTAATAGCAATCAGCCCCAGCATTTT. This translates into CASSSGQANSNQPQHF.